A single sample is the source of the 7 T cell receptor beta chains below, sequenced in a study of regulatory T cells in long-lasting Graves disease. Building of the TCR beta libraries involved iRepertoire HTBI primers and Arm-PCR of CDR3 regions. One entry per CDR3 protein, called by TCRdb with MiXCR from the multiplex PCR reads. This table holds approximately 440,000 distinct CDR3 sequences, 23% found once. Indicated time point: persistent/refractory GD, antithyroid drugs over 5 years with positive TRAb. From PBMCs, RNA was extracted and then used to make the TCR library. Sequences were derived from peripheral blood mononuclear cells (PBMCs), sampled when the disease was refractory, from a patient treated with antithyroid drugs. The receptors here all came from a female donor with Graves disease.

The chain links TRBV11-2 to TRBJ2-3; no reliable D call. Trimming took 7 bases from V and 6 from J, leaving 17 bases between them. The CDR3 contains 14 residues. Per germline, CDR1 SGHAT and CDR2 FQNNGV. The CDR3 loop reads CASTPQSGWDTQYF. The CDR3 bases are TGTGCCAGCACCCCCCAGAGTGGCTGGGATACGCAGTATTTT.

The chain joins TRBV30 to TRBJ2-7; the D gene could be TRBD1 or TRBD2 (6 bases each). Germline V gene data show CDR1 as GTSNPN and CDR2 as SVGIG (reference sequence). V was shortened by 4 bases and J by 5 bases, with 15 bases between the two germline ends. The length of the CDR3 is 13 residues. The CDR3 nucleotides read TGTGCCTGGAAATTTAAGGGGGGAGACGAGCAGTACTTC. Protein product: CAWKFKGGDEQYF.

The chain employs TRBV15 and TRBJ2-2, with D possibly being TRBD2 (6 bases). This CDR3 has 13 amino acids. Germline V gene sequence: CDR1 LNHNV, CDR2 YYDKDF (reference sequence). With 5 bases removed from V and 6 bases from J, the gap between germline ends came to 10 bases. The CDR3 spells CATSSGRAGELFF. CDR3 sequence (DNA): TGTGCCACCAGCTCCGGGAGAGCCGGGGAGCTGTTTTTT.

The sample holds a few counts of this clonotype. The V call is TRBV9, the J call TRBJ2-5, with D possibly being TRBD2 (7 bases). The CDR3 contains 15 residues. The V gene lost 3 bases and the J gene lost 1 base, with 13 bases spanning the gap. CDR1 and CDR2 (germline): SGDLS, YYNGEE. CDR3: CASSAGGLTQETQYF. CDR3 nucleotides: TGTGCCAGCAGCGCCGGGGGGCTGACCCAAGAGACCCAGTACTTC.

The J gene is TRBJ1-3, the V gene TRBV4-1, with D possibly matching TRBD1 (5 bases). The CDR3 sequence is 17 residues long. The V end lost 0 bases, the J end lost 3 bases, and 15 bases lay between the germline ends. Germline CDR1 reads MGHRA; CDR2 reads YSYEKL. The CDR3 region is CASSQDLGGRGGNTIYF. CDR3 DNA sequence: TGCGCCAGCAGCCAAGATCTTGGGGGAAGAGGTGGAAACACCATATATTTT.

This clonotype was detected ten times or more. This chain joins TRBV6-1 and TRBJ1-1, with TRBD1 matching over 10 bases. Trimming removed 10 bases from V and 2 bases from J; junction bases left unmatched: 4. The CDR3 loop spans 13 amino acids. CDR1 is MNHNS, CDR2 SASEGT, per germline. CDR3: CATRDRGNTEAFF. In DNA form, the CDR3 reads TGTGCCACCAGGGACAGGGGAAACACTGAAGCTTTCTTT.

The V and J genes are TRBV3-1 and TRBJ1-5; D possibly corresponds to TRBD1 (5 bases). Deletions cut 1 base from V and 1 base from J, with 11 bases between. Per germline, CDR1 LGHDT and CDR2 YNNKEL (reference sequence). The CDR3 has 16 amino acids. The CDR3 DNA reads as TGTGCCAGCAGCCAAGGTTCGGGACTGAGCAATCAGCCCCAGCATTTT. This gives the protein CASSQGSGLSNQPQHF.